Listed below are T cell receptor beta chains from one sample, sequenced in a study of T cell repertoires in cytomegalovirus infection. TCRdb re-called the reads with MiXCR, one entry per CDR3 protein. The table shows approximately 1,000,000 distinct CDR3 sequences, with roughly 31% occurring only once. These receptors' antigens are unknown. The source was cultured CD8+ T cells from PBMCs, collected from culture after CMV antigen stimulation. All receptors derive from a human donor in good health (CMV status not recorded). Some clones in this sample may be carry-over from other donors' samples. Each CDR3 is given with its conserved first and last residue. The order of the fields is D gene, V gene, J gene, clone size, CDR3 DNA, CDR3 protein. A D gene is named only where the DNA matches it firmly. The size of a clone is reported for some rows only, either as once, few or many, or as a class for expanded clones.

D gene: -
V gene: TRBV27
J gene: TRBJ2-2
clone size: -
CDR3 DNA: TGTGCCAGCAGTTTCGGGGACGACACCGGGGAGCTGTTTTTT
CDR3 protein: CASSFGDDTGELFF

D gene: -
V gene: TRBV7-9
J gene: TRBJ1-5
clone size: many
CDR3 DNA: TGTGCCAGCAGCGGGACGGATAGCAATCAGCCCCAGCATTTT
CDR3 protein: CASSGTDSNQPQHF

D gene: TRBD1
V gene: TRBV3-1
J gene: TRBJ2-5
clone size: -
CDR3 DNA: TGTGCCAGCGCCAAGGGGGACAGTGTGGAGCCCCAGTACTTC
CDR3 protein: CASAKGDSVEPQYF

D gene: -
V gene: TRBV4-3
J gene: TRBJ2-1
clone size: -
CDR3 DNA: TGCGCCAGCAGCCAAGATTATCACGGGAACTCCTACAATGAGCAGTTCTTC
CDR3 protein: CASSQDYHGNSYNEQFF

D gene: TRBD2
V gene: TRBV6-2/TRBV6-3
J gene: TRBJ2-1
clone size: few
CDR3 DNA: TGTGCCAGCAGTTACTCGAAAGCTAGCGGGGGGTACAATGAGCAGTTCTTC
CDR3 protein: CASSYSKASGGYNEQFF

D gene: -
V gene: TRBV5-1
J gene: TRBJ2-7
clone size: -
CDR3 DNA: TGCGCCAGCAGCGGCGGGGACGGCCCCTACGAGCAGTACTTC
CDR3 protein: CASSGGDGPYEQYF

D gene: -
V gene: TRBV6-5
J gene: TRBJ2-3
clone size: -
CDR3 DNA: TGTGCCAGCAGTTACGCGAGGTACCTCGGCACAGATACGCAGTATTTT
CDR3 protein: CASSYARYLGTDTQYF

D gene: TRBD1
V gene: TRBV11-2
J gene: TRBJ1-1
clone size: few
CDR3 DNA: TGTGCCAGCAGCTTATGGTACAGGGGGCTAACTGACACTGAAGCTTTCTTT
CDR3 protein: CASSLWYRGLTDTEAFF

D gene: -
V gene: TRBV5-6
J gene: TRBJ2-7
clone size: -
CDR3 DNA: TGTGCCAGCAGCTTGGGGATCCCACGGGACGAGCAGTACTTC
CDR3 protein: CASSLGIPRDEQYF

D gene: TRBD2
V gene: TRBV27
J gene: TRBJ2-5
clone size: few
CDR3 DNA: TGTGCCAGCAGATCACCCCGGACTAGCGGGGCCCAAGAGACCCAGTACTTC
CDR3 protein: CASRSPRTSGAQETQYF

D gene: -
V gene: TRBV4-1
J gene: TRBJ1-1
clone size: few
CDR3 DNA: TGCGCCAGCAGCCAAGATCCCGGGGAGATGAACACTGAAGCTTTCTTT
CDR3 protein: CASSQDPGEMNTEAFF

D gene: -
V gene: TRBV6-5
J gene: TRBJ1-1
clone size: once
CDR3 DNA: TGTGCCAGCAGTTGGGGGGACACGAACACTGAAGCTTTCTTT
CDR3 protein: CASSWGDTNTEAFF

D gene: -
V gene: TRBV27
J gene: TRBJ1-2
clone size: -
CDR3 DNA: TGTGCCAGCAGTTCCCTCATAGAAGATGGCTACACCTTC
CDR3 protein: CASSSLIEDGYTF

D gene: -
V gene: TRBV4-3
J gene: TRBJ2-1
clone size: few
CDR3 DNA: TGCGCCAGCAGCCAAAACTTCCTAGCCGATAGCTCCTACAATGAGCAGTTCTTC
CDR3 protein: CASSQNFLADSSYNEQFF

D gene: TRBD1
V gene: TRBV6-2/TRBV6-3
J gene: TRBJ1-1
clone size: -
CDR3 DNA: TGTGCCAGCAGTTTCGTCCCGGGACAGGGTTGGAACACTGAAGCTTTCTTT
CDR3 protein: CASSFVPGQGWNTEAFF

D gene: TRBD2
V gene: TRBV6-6
J gene: TRBJ2-5
clone size: few
CDR3 DNA: TGTGCCAGCAGTTACTCTTCCCCGCTAGCGGAACTTAAAGAGACCCAGTACTTC
CDR3 protein: CASSYSSPLAELKETQYF

D gene: -
V gene: TRBV7-8
J gene: TRBJ1-6
clone size: few
CDR3 DNA: TGTGCCAGCAGCCCAAAGGCGGGGGCAAGTTCACCCCTCCACTTT
CDR3 protein: CASSPKAGASSPLHF

D gene: -
V gene: TRBV7-4
J gene: TRBJ1-4
clone size: -
CDR3 DNA: TGTGCCAGCACTCTACCCGGCAGGGGAGAGAGGGAAAAACTGTTTTTT
CDR3 protein: CASTLPGRGEREKLFF

D gene: -
V gene: TRBV18
J gene: TRBJ2-6
clone size: once
CDR3 DNA: TGTGCCAGCTCACCTAACCGGGACATAGCTCTGGGGGCCAACGTCCTGACTTTC
CDR3 protein: CASSPNRDIALGANVLTF

D gene: -
V gene: TRBV20-1
J gene: TRBJ2-1
clone size: -
CDR3 DNA: TGCAGTGCTAGACTAGCTGGGTCCTACAATGAGCAGTTCTTC
CDR3 protein: CSARLAGSYNEQFF

D gene: TRBD1
V gene: TRBV7-3
J gene: TRBJ2-2
clone size: -
CDR3 DNA: TGTGCCAGCAGCTTAAGCCGCAGGGGGAAGGACGGGGAGCTGTTTTTT
CDR3 protein: CASSLSRRGKDGELFF

D gene: TRBD1
V gene: TRBV25-1
J gene: TRBJ2-2
clone size: once
CDR3 DNA: TGTGCCAGCAGTGAATACAACAGGGGGCAGGCCGGGGAGCTGTTTTTT
CDR3 protein: CASSEYNRGQAGELFF

D gene: -
V gene: TRBV11-2
J gene: TRBJ2-5
clone size: few
CDR3 DNA: TGTGCCAGCAGCCCGGGGGACTCGTTGTACCAAGAGACCCAGTACTTC
CDR3 protein: CASSPGDSLYQETQYF

D gene: TRBD1
V gene: TRBV6-5
J gene: TRBJ1-2
clone size: -
CDR3 DNA: TGTGCCAGCAGTTACCTTGGGACAGGTGATAGCTATGGCTACACCTTC
CDR3 protein: CASSYLGTGDSYGYTF

D gene: -
V gene: TRBV24-1
J gene: TRBJ1-5
clone size: -
CDR3 DNA: TGTGCCACCAGTGATCGGGCCGGGGGGCCCGACCAGCCCCAGCATTTT
CDR3 protein: CATSDRAGGPDQPQHF

D gene: TRBD2
V gene: TRBV12-3/TRBV12-4
J gene: TRBJ2-7
clone size: few
CDR3 DNA: TGTGCCAGCAGTTTGAGCGGGGCCCCCTACGAGCAGTACTTC
CDR3 protein: CASSLSGAPYEQYF

D gene: TRBD1
V gene: TRBV7-9
J gene: TRBJ1-4
clone size: few
CDR3 DNA: TGTGCCAGCAGCCTTACCGGACAGGAGAGAAATGAAAAACTGTTTTTT
CDR3 protein: CASSLTGQERNEKLFF

D gene: -
V gene: TRBV6-2/TRBV6-3
J gene: TRBJ2-3
clone size: many
CDR3 DNA: TGTGCCAGCAGTTACGATCCGGGACGGATCTATAGCCTCCCAAGCACAGATACGCAGTATTTT
CDR3 protein: CASSYDPGRIYSLPSTDTQYF

D gene: -
V gene: TRBV14
J gene: TRBJ1-1
clone size: few
CDR3 DNA: TGTGCCAGCAGCCAAGAAGCCGGACCTGAAGCTTTCTTT
CDR3 protein: CASSQEAGPEAFF

D gene: -
V gene: TRBV5-4
J gene: TRBJ1-1
clone size: few
CDR3 DNA: TGTGCCAGCAGCTTAGGTGTTTTGGGGTTGGAAACTGAAGCTTTCTTT
CDR3 protein: CASSLGVLGLETEAFF

D gene: -
V gene: TRBV7-9
J gene: TRBJ1-1
clone size: -
CDR3 DNA: TGTGCCAGCAGCACCCGACAGGAAGGGGCGAACACTGAAGCTTTCTTT
CDR3 protein: CASSTRQEGANTEAFF

D gene: TRBD1
V gene: TRBV14
J gene: TRBJ1-2
clone size: few
CDR3 DNA: TGTGCCAGCAGCCAGGAAGGAACCCGGACAGGGGGCTTTTATGGCTACACCTTC
CDR3 protein: CASSQEGTRTGGFYGYTF

D gene: -
V gene: TRBV6-6
J gene: TRBJ1-1
clone size: -
CDR3 DNA: TGTGCCAGCACCTCCGGGAGTAAGCTCTTGAACACTGAAGCTTTCTTT
CDR3 protein: CASTSGSKLLNTEAFF

D gene: TRBD1
V gene: TRBV27
J gene: TRBJ1-6
clone size: -
CDR3 DNA: TGTGCCAGCAGTCTAAACAGGGGGAATAATTCACCCCTCCACTTT
CDR3 protein: CASSLNRGNNSPLHF

D gene: -
V gene: TRBV7-9
J gene: TRBJ2-5
clone size: -
CDR3 DNA: TGTGCCAGCGCCCGGCCCCAGGGAAAAGAGACCCAGTACTTC
CDR3 protein: CASARPQGKETQYF

D gene: -
V gene: TRBV3-1
J gene: TRBJ2-3
clone size: few
CDR3 DNA: TGTGCCAGCAGCGCAACAGGGCCCGGCACAGATACGCAGTATTTT
CDR3 protein: CASSATGPGTDTQYF

D gene: -
V gene: TRBV25-1
J gene: TRBJ2-7
clone size: -
CDR3 DNA: TGTGCCAGCAGTGAATGGGATAGTGAACTAGCCTACGAGCAGTACTTC
CDR3 protein: CASSEWDSELAYEQYF

D gene: TRBD1
V gene: TRBV7-9
J gene: TRBJ2-7
clone size: -
CDR3 DNA: TGTGCCAGCAGCTTAGGGTGGCAGGGGGAATCCTACGAGCAGTACTTC
CDR3 protein: CASSLGWQGESYEQYF

D gene: -
V gene: TRBV7-9
J gene: TRBJ2-5
clone size: few
CDR3 DNA: TGTGCCAGCAGCTTAGCGGGTCAGGCCCTAGGGAAGACCCAGTACTTC
CDR3 protein: CASSLAGQALGKTQYF

D gene: -
V gene: TRBV12-3/TRBV12-4
J gene: TRBJ1-5
clone size: -
CDR3 DNA: TGTGCCAGCCGCAGATTCGAGGATCAGCCCCAGCATTTT
CDR3 protein: CASRRFEDQPQHF

D gene: TRBD1
V gene: TRBV7-9
J gene: TRBJ1-6
clone size: few
CDR3 DNA: TGTGCCAGCAGCGAAAGTGGACAGGGACATTCACCCCTCCACTTT
CDR3 protein: CASSESGQGHSPLHF

D gene: TRBD1
V gene: TRBV27
J gene: TRBJ1-2
clone size: -
CDR3 DNA: TGTGCCAGCAGACAGGGGGGATACTATGGCTACACCTTC
CDR3 protein: CASRQGGYYGYTF

D gene: -
V gene: TRBV20-1
J gene: TRBJ1-1
clone size: -
CDR3 DNA: TGCAGTGCTACCGGCTTGGGGAACACTGAAGCTTTCTTT
CDR3 protein: CSATGLGNTEAFF

D gene: -
V gene: TRBV24-1
J gene: TRBJ2-2
clone size: few
CDR3 DNA: TGTGCCACCAGTGGAGTGAACACCGGGGAGCTGTTTTTT
CDR3 protein: CATSGVNTGELFF

D gene: TRBD1
V gene: TRBV19
J gene: TRBJ1-1
clone size: -
CDR3 DNA: TGTGCCAGTAGTATAGATCCGGACAGGGAAATGACTGAAGCTTTCTTT
CDR3 protein: CASSIDPDREMTEAFF

D gene: -
V gene: TRBV20-1
J gene: TRBJ2-5
clone size: -
CDR3 DNA: TGCAGTGCTAGTACTGAGCAAGAGACCCAGTACTTC
CDR3 protein: CSASTEQETQYF

D gene: -
V gene: TRBV28
J gene: TRBJ2-2
clone size: many
CDR3 DNA: TGTGCCAGCCGATGGTCCAGGACGGAGTCGAACACCGGGGAGCTGTTTTTT
CDR3 protein: CASRWSRTESNTGELFF

D gene: TRBD1
V gene: TRBV7-6
J gene: TRBJ1-1
clone size: many
CDR3 DNA: TGTGCCAGCAGCACGGGACAGGGGCACACTGAAGCTTTCTTT
CDR3 protein: CASSTGQGHTEAFF

D gene: TRBD1
V gene: TRBV7-9
J gene: TRBJ2-2
clone size: -
CDR3 DNA: TGTGCCAGCAGCGGGACAGGGAACCCCACCGGGGAGCTGTTTTTT
CDR3 protein: CASSGTGNPTGELFF

D gene: -
V gene: TRBV29-1
J gene: TRBJ1-1
clone size: few
CDR3 DNA: TGCAGCGTTGCATCCACTGAAGCTTTCTTT
CDR3 protein: CSVASTEAFF

D gene: TRBD1
V gene: TRBV6-1
J gene: TRBJ2-7
clone size: -
CDR3 DNA: TGTGCCAGCAGCTGGACAGGGTTGACCTACGAGCAGTACTTC
CDR3 protein: CASSWTGLTYEQYF